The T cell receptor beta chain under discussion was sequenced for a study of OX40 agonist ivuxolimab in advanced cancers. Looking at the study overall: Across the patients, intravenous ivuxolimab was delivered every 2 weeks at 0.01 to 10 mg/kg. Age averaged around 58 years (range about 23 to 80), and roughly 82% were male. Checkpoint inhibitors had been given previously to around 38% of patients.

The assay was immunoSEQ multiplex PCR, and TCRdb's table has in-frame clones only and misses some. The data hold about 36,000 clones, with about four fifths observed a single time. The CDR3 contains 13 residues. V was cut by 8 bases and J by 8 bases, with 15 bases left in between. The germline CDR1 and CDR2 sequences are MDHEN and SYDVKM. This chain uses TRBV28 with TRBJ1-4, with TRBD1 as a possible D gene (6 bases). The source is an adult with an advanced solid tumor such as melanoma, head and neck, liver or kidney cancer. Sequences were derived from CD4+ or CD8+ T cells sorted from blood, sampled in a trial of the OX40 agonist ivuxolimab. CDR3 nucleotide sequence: TGTGCCAGCCGGGAGGGGGGGAAAGAAAAACTGTTTTTT. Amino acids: CASREGGKEKLFF.